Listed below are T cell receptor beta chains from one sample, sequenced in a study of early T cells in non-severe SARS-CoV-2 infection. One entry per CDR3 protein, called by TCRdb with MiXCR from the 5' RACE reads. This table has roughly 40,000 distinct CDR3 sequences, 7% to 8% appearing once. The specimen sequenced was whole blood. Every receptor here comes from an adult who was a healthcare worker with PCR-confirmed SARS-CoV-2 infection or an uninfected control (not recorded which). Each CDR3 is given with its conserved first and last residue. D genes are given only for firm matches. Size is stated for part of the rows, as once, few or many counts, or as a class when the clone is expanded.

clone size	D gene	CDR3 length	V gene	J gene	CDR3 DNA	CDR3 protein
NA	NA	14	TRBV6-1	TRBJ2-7	TGTGCCAGCAGTGAAACGGGACGCCCCTACGAGCAGTACTTC	CASSETGRPYEQYF
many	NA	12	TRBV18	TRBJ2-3	TGTGCCAGCTCACCTATCACAGATACGCAGTATTTT	CASSPITDTQYF
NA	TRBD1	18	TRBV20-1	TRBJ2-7	TGCAGTGCTAGGGGGAATTCCCGGGACAGGGATATTTACTACGAGCAGTACTTC	CSARGNSRDRDIYYEQYF
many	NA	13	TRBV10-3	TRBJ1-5	TGTGCCATCCGACAGGACCTGCATCAGCCCCAGCATTTT	CAIRQDLHQPQHF
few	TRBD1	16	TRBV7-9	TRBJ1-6	TGTGCCAGCAGCTCTACCACGACAGGGGATTATTCACCCCTCCACTTT	CASSSTTTGDYSPLHF
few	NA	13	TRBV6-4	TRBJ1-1	TGTGCCAGCAGTCTGACGGTCTACACTGAAGCTTTCTTT	CASSLTVYTEAFF
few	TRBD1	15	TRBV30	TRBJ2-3	TGTGCCTGGGGACCTTGGACAGGGGGCACAGATACGCAGTATTTT	CAWGPWTGGTDTQYF
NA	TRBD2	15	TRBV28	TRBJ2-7	TGTGCCAGCAGTCATGGACTAGCGGAACCCTACGAGCAGTACTTC	CASSHGLAEPYEQYF
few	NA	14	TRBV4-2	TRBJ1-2	TGTGCCAGCAGCCCCAGGGGAGTGGTGGATGGCTACACCTTC	CASSPRGVVDGYTF
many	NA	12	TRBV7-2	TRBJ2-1	TGTGCCAGCAGCTTAGCTTCGGTTCCCCAGTTCTTC	CASSLASVPQFF
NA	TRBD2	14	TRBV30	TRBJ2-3	TGTGCCTGGGAGCTAGCGGGGGCTACAGATACGCAGTATTTT	CAWELAGATDTQYF
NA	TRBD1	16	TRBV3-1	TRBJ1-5	TGTGCCAGCAGCCACCGACCGGGACAGGGTCCACAGCCCCAGCATTTT	CASSHRPGQGPQPQHF
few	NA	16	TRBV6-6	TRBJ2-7	TGTGCCAGCAGTTCACAGGGAGTGAGAGCCCCCTACGAGCAGTACTTC	CASSSQGVRAPYEQYF
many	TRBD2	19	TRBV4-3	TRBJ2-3	TGCGCCAGCAGCCAAGCTGCTAGCGGGGGGTTCCTCAGCACAGATACGCAGTATTTT	CASSQAASGGFLSTDTQYF
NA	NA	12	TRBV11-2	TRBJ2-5	TGTGCCAGCAGCTTCCACGAGGAGACCCAGTACTTC	CASSFHEETQYF
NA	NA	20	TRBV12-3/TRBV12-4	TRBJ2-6	TGTGCCAGCAGCTTAGATTTAGGTATATCTTCCTCTGGTGGGGCCAACGTCCTGACTTTC	CASSLDLGISSSGGANVLTF
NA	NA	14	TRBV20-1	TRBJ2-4	TGCAGTGCTACCTCTCGGGGGCCGGGGAACATTCAGTACTTC	CSATSRGPGNIQYF
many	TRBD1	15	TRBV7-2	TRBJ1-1	TGTGCCAGCAGCCCCTGGACAGGTGGGAGAACTGAAGCTTTCTTT	CASSPWTGGRTEAFF
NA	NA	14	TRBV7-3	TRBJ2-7	TGTGCCAGCTCCCGATCTGGAAGCTCCTACGAGCAGTACTTC	CASSRSGSSYEQYF
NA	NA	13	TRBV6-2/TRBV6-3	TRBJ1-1	TGTGCCAGCAGTTTGGTTGGATGGACTGAAGCTTTCTTT	CASSLVGWTEAFF
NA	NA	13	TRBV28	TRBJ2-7	TGTGCCAGCACCATGATATCAGGGTACGAGCAGTACTTC	CASTMISGYEQYF
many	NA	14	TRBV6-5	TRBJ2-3	TGTGCCAGCAGGCTACAGGAGACATCAGATACGCAGTATTTT	CASRLQETSDTQYF
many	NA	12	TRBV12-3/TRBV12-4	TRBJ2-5	TGTGCCAGCAGTTTTGAGACCCGAGACCAGTACTTC	CASSFETRDQYF
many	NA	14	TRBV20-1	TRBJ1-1	TGCAGTGCTCTAACGGGACCGCCGAACACTGAAGCTTTCTTT	CSALTGPPNTEAFF
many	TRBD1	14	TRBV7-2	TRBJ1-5	TGTGCCAGCAGCTTGACAGGGCCCGATCAGCCCCAGCATTTT	CASSLTGPDQPQHF
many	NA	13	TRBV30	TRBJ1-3	TGTGCCTGGAGCACCGGACCTAGAAACACCATATATTTT	CAWSTGPRNTIYF
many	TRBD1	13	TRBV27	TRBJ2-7	TGTGCCAGCATCGGGACAGCCACCTACGAGCAGTACTTC	CASIGTATYEQYF
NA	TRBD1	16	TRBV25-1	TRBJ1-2	TGTGCCAGCAGTGAGAACCCCGGGACAGGGTTCTATGGCTACACCTTC	CASSENPGTGFYGYTF
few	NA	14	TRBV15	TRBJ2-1	TGTGCCACCAGCAGAGGACTAGCCTACAATGAGCAGTTCTTC	CATSRGLAYNEQFF
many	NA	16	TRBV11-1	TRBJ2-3	TGTGCCAGCAGCTTAGATAACTTCGGAACCACAGATACGCAGTATTTT	CASSLDNFGTTDTQYF
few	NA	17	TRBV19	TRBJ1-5	TGTGCCAGTAGTATCTCCGGGCCGTCAGCAGGGGTTCAGCCCCAGCATTTT	CASSISGPSAGVQPQHF
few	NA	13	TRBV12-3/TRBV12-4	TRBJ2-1	TGTGCCAGCAGTCTTCGGGGGAAAAATGAGCAGTTCTTC	CASSLRGKNEQFF
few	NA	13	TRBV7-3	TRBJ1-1	TGTGCCAGCAGCTTAGCCAGGAACACTGAAACTTTCTTT	CASSLARNTETFF
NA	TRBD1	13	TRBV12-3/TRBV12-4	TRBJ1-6	TGTGCCAGCAGGGGACAGGTAGAATCACCCCTCCACTTT	CASRGQVESPLHF
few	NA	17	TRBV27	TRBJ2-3	TGTGCCAGCAGTTTTCTCCGTAGGTTGGGGTCCACAGATACGCAGTATTTT	CASSFLRRLGSTDTQYF
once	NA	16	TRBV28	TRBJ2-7	TGTGCCAGCAGGCCCAATGCCGGGACCCTCTCCCACGAGCAGTACTTC	CASRPNAGTLSHEQYF
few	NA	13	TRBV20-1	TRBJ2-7	TGCAGTGCTAGACGGGGGTCCTCCTACGAGCAGTACTTC	CSARRGSSYEQYF
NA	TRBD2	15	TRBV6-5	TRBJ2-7	TGTGCCAGCAGTTCCACTAGCGGGGGGTTCGTCGAGCAGTACTTC	CASSSTSGGFVEQYF
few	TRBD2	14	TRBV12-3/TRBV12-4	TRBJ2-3	TGTGCCAGCAGTTTACAGGTGGGGGGGGATACGCAGTATTTT	CASSLQVGGDTQYF
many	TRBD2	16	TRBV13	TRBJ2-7	TGTGCCAGCAGCTTATGGGGGGGAGGAACCCGCTACGAGCAGTACTTC	CASSLWGGGTRYEQYF
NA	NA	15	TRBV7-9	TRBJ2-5	TGTGCCAGCATCCCCGGGAACTGGCAGCAAGAGACCCAGTACTTC	CASIPGNWQQETQYF
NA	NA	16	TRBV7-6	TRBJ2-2	TGTGCCAGCAGCCCTCGAGGGGGGGCGAACACCGGGGAGCTGTTTTTT	CASSPRGGANTGELFF
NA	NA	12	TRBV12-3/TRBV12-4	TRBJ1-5	TGTGCCAGCAGCCAGGGGAATCAGCCCCAGCATTTT	CASSQGNQPQHF
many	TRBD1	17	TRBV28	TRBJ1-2	TGTGCCAGCAGTTTACTTACGACAGGGTCCCATTTGAATGGCTACACCTTC	CASSLLTTGSHLNGYTF
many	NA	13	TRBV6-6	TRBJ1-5	TGTGCCAGCAGTCCCGCCGGGAAGCAGCCCCAGCATTTT	CASSPAGKQPQHF
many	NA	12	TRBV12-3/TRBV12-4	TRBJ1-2	TGTGCCAGCAATGACAGGACCTATGGCTACACCTTC	CASNDRTYGYTF
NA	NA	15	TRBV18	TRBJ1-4	TGTGCCAGCTCACCACGGACAGCAACTAATGAAAAACTGTTTTTT	CASSPRTATNEKLFF
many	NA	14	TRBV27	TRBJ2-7	TGTGCCAGCAGTTTCTTAGGGGTTGGAAACGAGCAGTACTTC	CASSFLGVGNEQYF
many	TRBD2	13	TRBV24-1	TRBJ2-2	TGTGCCTCGAGCGGGGTGAACACCGGGGAGCTGTTTTTT	CASSGVNTGELFF